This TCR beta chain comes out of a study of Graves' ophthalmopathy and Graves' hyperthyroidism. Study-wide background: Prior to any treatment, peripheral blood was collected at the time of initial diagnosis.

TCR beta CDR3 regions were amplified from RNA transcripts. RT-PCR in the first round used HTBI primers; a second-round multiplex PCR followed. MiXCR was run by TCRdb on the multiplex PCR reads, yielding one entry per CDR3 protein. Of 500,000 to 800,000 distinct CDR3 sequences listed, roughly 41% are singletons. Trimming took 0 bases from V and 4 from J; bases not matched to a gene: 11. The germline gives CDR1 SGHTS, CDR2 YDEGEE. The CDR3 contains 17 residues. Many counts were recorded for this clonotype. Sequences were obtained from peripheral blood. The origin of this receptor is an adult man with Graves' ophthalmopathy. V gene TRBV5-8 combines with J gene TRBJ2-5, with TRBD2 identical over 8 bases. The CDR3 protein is CASSLDPAGAQGETQYF. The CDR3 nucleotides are TGTGCCAGCAGCTTGGACCCAGCGGGGGCTCAGGGAGAGACCCAGTACTTC.